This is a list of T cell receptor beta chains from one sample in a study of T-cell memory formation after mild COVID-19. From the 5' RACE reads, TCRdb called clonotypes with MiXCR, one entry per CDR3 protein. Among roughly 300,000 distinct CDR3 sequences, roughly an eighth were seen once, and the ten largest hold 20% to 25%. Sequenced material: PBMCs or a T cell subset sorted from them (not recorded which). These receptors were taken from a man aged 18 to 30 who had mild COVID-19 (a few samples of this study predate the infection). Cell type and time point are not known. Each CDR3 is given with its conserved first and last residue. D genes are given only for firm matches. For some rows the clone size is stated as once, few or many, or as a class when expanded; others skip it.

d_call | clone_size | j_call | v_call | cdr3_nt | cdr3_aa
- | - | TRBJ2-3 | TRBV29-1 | TGCAGCGTTGATACGATCGAGGGGGGCACAGATACGCAGTATTTT | CSVDTIEGGTDTQYF
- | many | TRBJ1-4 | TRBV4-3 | TGCGCCAGCAGCCAAGACTCCGGAGCAACTAATGAAAAACTGTTTTTT | CASSQDSGATNEKLFF
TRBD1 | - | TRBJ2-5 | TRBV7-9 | TGTGCCAGCAGCTTCGGGACAGGGTTACGGGAGACCCAGTACTTC | CASSFGTGLRETQYF
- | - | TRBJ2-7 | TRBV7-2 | TGTGCCAGCAGGCCTGCTTCTCAGCCGGGGCAGTACTTC | CASRPASQPGQYF
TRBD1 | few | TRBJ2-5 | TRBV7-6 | TGTGCCAGCAGCTTAGCCGGGACAGGAACGGCGGGAGAGACCCAGTACTTC | CASSLAGTGTAGETQYF
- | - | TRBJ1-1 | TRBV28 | TGTGCCAGCAGCCCATTCGCGGTGAACACTGAAGCTTTCTTT | CASSPFAVNTEAFF
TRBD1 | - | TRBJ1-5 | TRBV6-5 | TGTGCCAGCAGGCGGGACAGATACAGTCAGCCCCAGCATTTT | CASRRDRYSQPQHF
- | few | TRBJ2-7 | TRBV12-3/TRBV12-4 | TGTGCCAGCGCGCCCGACAGGTACGAGCAGTACTTC | CASAPDRYEQYF
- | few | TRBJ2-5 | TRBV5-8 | TGTGCCAGCGGGCAGGGGAGTCGGGAGACCCAGTACTTC | CASGQGSRETQYF
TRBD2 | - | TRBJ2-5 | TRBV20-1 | TGCAGTGCTAGCCGAGCGGGGGTTGAAGAGACCCAGTACTTC | CSASRAGVEETQYF
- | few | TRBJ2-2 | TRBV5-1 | TGCGCCAGCAGCTTGCTCCTAATAAATCCCCGGGAGCTGTTTTTT | CASSLLLINPRELFF
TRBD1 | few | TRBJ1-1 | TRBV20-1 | TGCAGTGCTAGAGCGGCCGACAGGGGGAAATTGGACACTGAAGCTTTCTTT | CSARAADRGKLDTEAFF
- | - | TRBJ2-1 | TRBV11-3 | TGTGCCAGCAGCGTCGGGACTGTTGGGAATGAGCAGTTCTTC | CASSVGTVGNEQFF
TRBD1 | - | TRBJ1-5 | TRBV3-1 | TGTGCCAGCAGCCTGACAGGGAATAGCAATCAGCCCCAGCATTTT | CASSLTGNSNQPQHF
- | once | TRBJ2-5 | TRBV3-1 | TGTGCCAGCAGCCAAGACGGCAGCCGGGAGACCCAGTACTTC | CASSQDGSRETQYF
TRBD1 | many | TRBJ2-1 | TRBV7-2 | TGTGCCAGCAGCTTGTCGACAGGGCCTCAAAATGAGCAGTTCTTC | CASSLSTGPQNEQFF
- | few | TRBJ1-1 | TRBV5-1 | TGCGCCAGCAGCATTGACAGGCACACTGAAGCTTTCTTT | CASSIDRHTEAFF
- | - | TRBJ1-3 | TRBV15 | TGTGCCACCAGCACAGGTTTCGGAAACACCATATATTTT | CATSTGFGNTIYF
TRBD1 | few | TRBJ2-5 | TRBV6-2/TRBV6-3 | TGTGCCAGCAGACCAGGGGGCGGTCAAGAGACCCAGTACTTC | CASRPGGGQETQYF
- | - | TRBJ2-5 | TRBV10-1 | TGCGCCAGCAGTGGACGCGGAGCGGACGGTCAAGAGACCCAGTACTTC | CASSGRGADGQETQYF
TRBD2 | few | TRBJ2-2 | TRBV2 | TGTGCCAGCAGTCTTAGCGGGGTGGACGGGGAGCTGTTTTTT | CASSLSGVDGELFF
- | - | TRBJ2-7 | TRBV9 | TGTGCCAGCAGCGGCCGGGACGGTACCTACGAGCAGTACTTC | CASSGRDGTYEQYF
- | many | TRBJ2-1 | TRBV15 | TGTGCCACCAGCCCGCGAATTGGGGGCTACAATGAGCAGTTCTTC | CATSPRIGGYNEQFF
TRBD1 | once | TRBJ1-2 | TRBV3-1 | TGTGCCAGCAACCCAACAGGGGGGACCTATGGCTACACCTTC | CASNPTGGTYGYTF
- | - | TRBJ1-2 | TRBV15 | TGTGCCACCCGCCTGCCCAACAGGGCTAACTATGGCTACACCTTC | CATRLPNRANYGYTF
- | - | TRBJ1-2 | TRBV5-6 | TGTGCCAGCAGCTTGGATACAGGCCTCAGCTATGGCTACACCTTC | CASSLDTGLSYGYTF
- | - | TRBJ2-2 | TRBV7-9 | TGTGCCAGCAGCTGGTTCCGGGACACGGAGAACACCGGGGAGCTGTTTTTT | CASSWFRDTENTGELFF
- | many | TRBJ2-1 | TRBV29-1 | TGCAGCGTTGCTCAGGGATTCTACAATGAGCAGTTCTTC | CSVAQGFYNEQFF
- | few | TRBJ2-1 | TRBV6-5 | TGTGCCAGCACCGAGGGGGGGGGATTGAATGAGCAGTTCTTC | CASTEGGGLNEQFF
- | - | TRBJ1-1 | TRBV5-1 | TGCGCCAGCACAAGCCGCCGGGGGGTAACTGAAGCTTTCTTT | CASTSRRGVTEAFF
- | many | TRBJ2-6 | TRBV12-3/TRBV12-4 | TGTGCCAGCAGTCCTCAAATCTCTGGGGCCAACGTCCTGACTTTC | CASSPQISGANVLTF
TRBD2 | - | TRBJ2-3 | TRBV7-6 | TGTGCCAGCAGTCAAAGCGGGGGACTCACAGATACGCAGTATTTT | CASSQSGGLTDTQYF
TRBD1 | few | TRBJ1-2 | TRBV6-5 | TGTGCCAGCAGCCCCGACAGGGACTACTATGGCTACACCTTC | CASSPDRDYYGYTF
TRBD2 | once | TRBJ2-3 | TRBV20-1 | TGCAGCGGGGGGGCGACTAGCACAGATACGCAGTATTTT | CSGGATSTDTQYF
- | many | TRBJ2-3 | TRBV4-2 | TGTGCCAGCAGCCACAGATACACAGATACGCAGTATTTT | CASSHRYTDTQYF
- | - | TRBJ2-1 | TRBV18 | TGTGCCAGCTCATCGGACCAAAACAATGAGCAGTTCTTC | CASSSDQNNEQFF
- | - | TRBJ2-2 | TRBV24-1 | TGTGCCACCGCCGAGTACACCGGGGAGCTGTTTTTT | CATAEYTGELFF
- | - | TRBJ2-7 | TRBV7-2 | TGTGCCAGCAGCTTAGCTGGAGGGATGAGGGAGCAGTACTTC | CASSLAGGMREQYF
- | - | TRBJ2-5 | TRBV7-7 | TGTGCTAGCAGCCAGCTTGCTACCGGAGAGACCCAGTACTTC | CASSQLATGETQYF
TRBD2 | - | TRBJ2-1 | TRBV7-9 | TGTGCCAGCAGCTTAGTCGGGCGGGGGGGCCTGGATGAGCAGTTCTTC | CASSLVGRGGLDEQFF
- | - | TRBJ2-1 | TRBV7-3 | TGTGCCAGCAGCTTAGGCTCCGCTAGCGCCTACAATGAGCAGTTCTTC | CASSLGSASAYNEQFF
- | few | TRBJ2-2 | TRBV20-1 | TGCAGTGCGACCCAGGGGTTTGAGAACACCGGGGAGCTGTTTTTT | CSATQGFENTGELFF
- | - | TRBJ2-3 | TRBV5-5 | TGTGCCAGCAGCCCCGAAGGGATTAGCACAGATACGCAGTATTTT | CASSPEGISTDTQYF
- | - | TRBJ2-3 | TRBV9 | TGTGCCAGCAGCGTAGATCTCACCATTAGCACAGATACGCAGTATTTT | CASSVDLTISTDTQYF
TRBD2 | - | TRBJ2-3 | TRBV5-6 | TGTGCCAGCAGCTCAGGACTAGCGGGGGCCACAACAGATACGCAGTATTTT | CASSSGLAGATTDTQYF
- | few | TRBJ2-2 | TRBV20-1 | TGCAGTGCTAGCCGGCAGGACACCGGGGAGCTGTTTTTT | CSASRQDTGELFF
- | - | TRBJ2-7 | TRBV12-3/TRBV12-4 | TGTGCCAGCAGACCCCAGGGTTCCTACGAGCAGTACTTC | CASRPQGSYEQYF
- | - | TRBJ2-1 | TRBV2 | TGTGCCAGCAAGAGGGTAGGAGCTTATGAGCAGTTCTTC | CASKRVGAYEQFF
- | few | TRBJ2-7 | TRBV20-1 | TGCAGTGCTAAGGCGGGTACAGCCTACGAGCAGTACTTC | CSAKAGTAYEQYF
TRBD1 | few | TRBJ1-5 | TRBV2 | TGTGCCAGCAATCCCGGGACAGGGCATCAGCCCCAGCATTTT | CASNPGTGHQPQHF
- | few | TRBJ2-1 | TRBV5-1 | TGCGCCAGCAGCTGGACACACAATGAGCAGTTCTTC | CASSWTHNEQFF